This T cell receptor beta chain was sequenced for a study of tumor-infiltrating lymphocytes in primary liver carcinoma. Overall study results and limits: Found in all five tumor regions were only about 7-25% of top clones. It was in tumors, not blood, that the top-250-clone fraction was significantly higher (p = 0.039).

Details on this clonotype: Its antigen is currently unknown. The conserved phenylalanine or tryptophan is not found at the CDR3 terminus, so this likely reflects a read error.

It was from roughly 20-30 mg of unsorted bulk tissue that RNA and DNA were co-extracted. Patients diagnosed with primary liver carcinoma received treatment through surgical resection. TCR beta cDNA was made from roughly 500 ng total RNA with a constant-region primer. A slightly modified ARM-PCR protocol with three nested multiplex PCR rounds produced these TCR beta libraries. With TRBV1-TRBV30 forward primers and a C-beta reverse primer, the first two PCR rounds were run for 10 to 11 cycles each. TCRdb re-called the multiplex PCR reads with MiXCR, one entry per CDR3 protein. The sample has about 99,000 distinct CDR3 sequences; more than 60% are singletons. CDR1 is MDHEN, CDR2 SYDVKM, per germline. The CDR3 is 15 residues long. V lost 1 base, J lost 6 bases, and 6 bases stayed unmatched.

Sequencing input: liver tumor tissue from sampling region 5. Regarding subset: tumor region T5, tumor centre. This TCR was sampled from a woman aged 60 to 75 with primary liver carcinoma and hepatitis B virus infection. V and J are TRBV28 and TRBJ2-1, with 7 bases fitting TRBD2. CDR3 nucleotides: TGTGCCAGCAGTTTATTAGGAGGGAGGGTCAATGAGCAGTTCCTT. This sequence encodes CASSLLGGRVNEQFL.